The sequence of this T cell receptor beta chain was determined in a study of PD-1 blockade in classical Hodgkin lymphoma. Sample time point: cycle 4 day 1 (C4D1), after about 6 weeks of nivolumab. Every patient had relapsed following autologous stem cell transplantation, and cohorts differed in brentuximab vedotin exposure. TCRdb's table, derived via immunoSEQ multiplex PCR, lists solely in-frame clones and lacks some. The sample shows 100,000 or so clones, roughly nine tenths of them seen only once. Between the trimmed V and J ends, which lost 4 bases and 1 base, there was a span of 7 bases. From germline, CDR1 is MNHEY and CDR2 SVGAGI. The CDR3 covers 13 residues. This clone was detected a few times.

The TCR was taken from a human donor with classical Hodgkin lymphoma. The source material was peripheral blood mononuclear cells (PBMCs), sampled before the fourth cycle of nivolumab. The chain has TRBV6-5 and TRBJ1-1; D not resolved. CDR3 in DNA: TGTGCCAGCAGTTCCCGGACGAACACTGAAGCTTTCTTT. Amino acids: CASSSRTNTEAFF.